The next 5 T cell receptor beta chains were all read from a single sample in a study of shared clonotypes between healthy human individuals. Sequenced by immunoSEQ multiplex PCR; TCRdb stores in-frame clones only, minus some. The data hold just over 2,000,000 clones, with about 95% observed a single time. CD45RO-negative cells were positively selected for CCR7, leaving out terminally differentiated effector memory CD45RA+ cells. Material: naive CD8+ T cells sorted from blood. Receptors were obtained from a man between 18 and 35 years old in good health.

V usage is TRBV13 and J usage is TRBJ2-5, with D hard to call. The V and J ends lost 4 bases and 0 bases respectively, with 9 bases between them. CDR3 length: 14 amino acids. The germline gives CDR1 PRHDT, CDR2 FYEKMQ (reference sequence). The CDR3 region has the DNA TGTGCCAGCAGCTCCCCGCGGAACCAAGAGACCCAGTACTTC. Residues: CASSSPRNQETQYF.

This chain links TRBV21-1 with TRBJ1-3. TRBV21-1 is flagged as a pseudogene. This CDR3 is built from 17 residues. This CDR3 is CASSKISGGAGGNTIYF. In DNA, the CDR3 is TGTGCCAGCAGCAAAATTTCCGGGGGCGCAGGTGGAAACACCATATATTTT.

The chain carries TRBV30 and TRBJ2-7; D is undetermined. The CDR3 runs to 12 residues. From germline, CDR1 is GTSNPN and CDR2 SVGIG (reference sequence). V lost 1 base, J lost 2 bases, and 6 bases lay in between. The CDR3 sequence is CAWSESPYEQYF. The DNA of the CDR3 is TGTGCCTGGAGTGAATCCCCCTACGAGCAGTACTTC.

This clone was observed once. V usage is TRBV27 and J usage is TRBJ2-3; possible D gene TRBD1, 6 bases. The V gene lost 2 bases and the J gene lost 6 bases, with 12 bases spanning the gap. Germline V gene data show CDR1 as MNHEY and CDR2 as SMNVEV (reference sequence). The CDR3 is 14 amino acids. The CDR3 DNA is TGTGCCAGCAGTTTACAGGGGACCGGGGATACGCAGTATTTT. This translates into CASSLQGTGDTQYF.

The chain has TRBV6-1 and TRBJ2-2; perhaps TRBD1 as D (6 bases). CDR3 length equals 14 residues. Between the trimmed V and J ends, which lost 5 bases and 3 bases, there was a span of 10 bases. Germline V gene data show CDR1 as MNHNS and CDR2 as SASEGT. DNA of the CDR3: TGTGCCAGCAGTTTCGGACAGTACACCGGGGAGCTGTTTTTT. Translated, it gives CASSFGQYTGELFF.